This TCR beta chain was found in a study of blood T cell repertoires in COVID-19. Study background: The United States, Italy and Spain were the sources of the acute and convalescent COVID-19 samples. T cells, B-cell-depleted T cells, or PBMCs supplied cDNA or gDNA.

Sequencing was performed with immunoSEQ multiplex PCR; in TCRdb, only in-frame clones are kept and a portion is missing. The repertoire includes some 67,000 clones, approximately 90% of them detected once, and roughly 19% sits in the top ten. This clonotype originated in an elderly woman with acute or convalescent COVID-19. Source material: peripheral blood.

CDR3 sequence reads: CASSSGTSGRNSYEQYF. DNA of the CDR3: TGTGCCAGCAGCTCCGGGACTAGCGGGAGGAATTCCTACGAGCAGTACTTC. V usage is TRBV11-2 and J usage is TRBJ2-7, with 15 bases lining up with TRBD2. The CDR3 contains 17 residues. V lost 4 bases and J lost 1; bases outside the gene matches: 5. CDR1 is SGHAT and CDR2 is FQNNGV in the germline V gene.